The subject of this entry is one T cell receptor (beta chain). The antigen is not known. These data belong to a study of human thymus T cells. Profiling relied on immunoSEQ multiplex PCR, and the TCRdb table lists in-frame clones only, not all of them. The sample lists 60,000 to 75,000 clones; 90% to 95% were seen once. Thymus pieces cut out during corrective heart surgery were the tissue that was used. Healthy Finnish infants undergoing corrective surgery for congenital heart defects were the donors. Study-level results: Repertoires from thymus and blood appeared to show biased V and J gene usage. Related studies found that unrelated individuals share highly overlapping thymic repertoires.

The sequencing sample was made of thymus tissue. This TCR was sampled from a girl less than two years old with a congenital heart defect but otherwise immunologically healthy.

This CDR3 is CASRGDSRSSGNTIYF. The CDR3 nucleotides read TGTGCCAGCAGGGGGGACAGCCGATCCTCTGGAAACACCATATATTTT. V gene TRBV2 combines with J gene TRBJ1-3; 7 bases line up with TRBD1. V dropped 6 bases and J dropped 0; count of bases not matched to a gene: 8. The germline CDR1 and CDR2 sequences are SNHLY and FYNNEI. The CDR3 runs to 16 residues.